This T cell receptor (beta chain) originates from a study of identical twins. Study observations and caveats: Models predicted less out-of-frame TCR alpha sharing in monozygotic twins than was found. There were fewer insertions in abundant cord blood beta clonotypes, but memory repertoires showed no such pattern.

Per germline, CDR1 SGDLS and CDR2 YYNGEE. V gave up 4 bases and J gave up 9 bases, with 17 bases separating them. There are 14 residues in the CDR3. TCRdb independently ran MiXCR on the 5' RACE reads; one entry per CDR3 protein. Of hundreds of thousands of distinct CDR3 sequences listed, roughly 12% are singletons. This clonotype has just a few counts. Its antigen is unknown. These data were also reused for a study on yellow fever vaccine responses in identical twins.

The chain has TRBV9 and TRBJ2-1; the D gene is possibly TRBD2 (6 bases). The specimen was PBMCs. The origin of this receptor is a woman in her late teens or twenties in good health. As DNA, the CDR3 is TGTGCCAGCAGCCCACGGAGGGGCGAGACTGAGCAGTTCTTC. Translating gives CASSPRRGETEQFF.